This entry lists 11 T cell receptor beta chains sequenced from one sample in a study of cytomegalovirus exposure and HLA in healthy donors. The PCR ran on 60 Vbeta and 13 Jbeta primers. Clones were read by immunoSEQ multiplex PCR, and TCRdb kept only the in-frame ones, dropping some. The sample consists of around 78,000 clones, around 70% of them appearing once. What was sequenced was PBMCs. These receptors were taken from a middle-aged woman in good health and CMV-seropositive.

This chain uses TRBV28 with TRBJ1-5; the D is unclear. Between the trimmed V and J ends, which lost 6 bases and 6 bases, there was a span of 15 bases. The CDR3 runs to 14 residues. Per the germline V gene, CDR1 is MDHEN and CDR2 is SYDVKM. The CDR3 loop reads CASSLLGGSQPQHF. CDR3 coding DNA: TGTGCCAGCAGCTTACTTGGAGGCAGTCAGCCCCAGCATTTT.

This clone has only a few counts. The J gene is TRBJ1-4, the V gene TRBV5-1; D remains unclear. Germline V lookup: CDR1 SGHRS, CDR2 YFSETQ. The germline V and J ends were trimmed by 3 bases and 4 bases, with 7 bases remaining between them. The CDR3 is made up of 13 amino acids. CDR3 bases: TGCGCCAGCAGCTCGAGTATTAATGAAAAACTGTTTTTT. This translates into CASSSSINEKLFF.

The chain joins TRBV28 to TRBJ1-2; tentatively, D is TRBD1 (6 bases). Trimming pared 2 bases from V and 6 bases from J, leaving 13 bases between. Germline-derived CDR1 and CDR2 are MDHEN and SYDVKM. CDR3 length: 14 residues. As DNA, the CDR3 is TGTGCCAGCAGTTTACTGGGACAACGGGATGGCTACACCTTC. This translates into CASSLLGQRDGYTF.

This chain joins TRBV6-1 and TRBJ1-2; weak D call: TRBD1 (6 bases). This CDR3 comprises 17 residues. Germline CDR1 reads MNHNS; CDR2 reads SASEGT. With 0 bases removed from V and 5 bases from J, the gap between germline ends came to 19 bases. The CDR3 DNA follows: TGTGCCAGCAGTGAAGCTTCGGGCGCGACAGGAGCTTATGGCTACACCTTC. It encodes CASSEASGATGAYGYTF.

In this sample, this clone turned up a few times. V is TRBV6-5 and J is TRBJ1-4; no definite D call. The CDR3 contains 16 residues. The germline V gene has CDR1 MNHEY and CDR2 SVGAGI. V lost 2 bases to trimming and J lost 8 bases, with 18 bases between them. In DNA, the CDR3 is TGTGCCAGCAGTTACGGGAGGGAACGGACCTGGGAAAAACTGTTTTTT. This codes for CASSYGRERTWEKLFF.

This clone showed up just a few times. This chain links TRBV5-1 with TRBJ1-1; 7 positions agree with TRBD1. The ends lost 4 bases at V and 0 bases at J; junction bases unmatched: 3. Germline values: CDR1 SGHRS, CDR2 YFSETQ. The CDR3 totals 14 residues. DNA of the CDR3: TGCGCCAGCAGCACAACAGGGGTGAACACTGAAGCTTTCTTT. Its protein product is CASSTTGVNTEAFF.

The chain links TRBV5-1 to TRBJ2-7; 9 positions match TRBD2. The CDR3 is 14 amino acids. CDR1 is SGHRS, CDR2 YFSETQ, per germline. J gave up 5 bases and V 2 bases, and 5 bases lay outside the gene matches. The CDR3 is CASSFASGNNEQYF. The CDR3 DNA sequence: TGCGCCAGCAGCTTTGCTAGCGGGAATAACGAGCAGTACTTC.

The chain is built from TRBV13 and TRBJ2-3; TRBD2 might be the D (6 bases). Germline CDR1 PRHDT, CDR2 FYEKMQ (reference sequence). This CDR3 has 14 residues. The V end lost 1 base, the J end lost 6 bases, and 11 bases lay between the germline ends. The CDR3 is CASSLVLASDTQYF. DNA for the CDR3: TGTGCCAGCAGCTTAGTACTAGCTTCCGATACGCAGTATTTT.

The CDR3 bases are TGTGCCAGCAGCTCCCCGGGGACAGCGCAGGGGAAACTGTTTTTT. Its protein product is CASSSPGTAQGKLFF. The chain employs TRBV7-2 and TRBJ1-4, with TRBD1 identical over 7 bases. Trimming cost V 4 bases and J 11 bases; bases outside gene matches: 13. The V gene's germline CDR1 is SGHTA and CDR2 FQGNSA. This CDR3 spans 15 amino acids.

The gene calls are TRBV11-1 and TRBJ1-1, with TRBD1 identical over 9 bases. The germline V gene encodes CDR1 SGHAT and CDR2 FQDESV (reference sequence). V lost 2 bases to trimming and J lost 3 bases; unmatched junction nucleotides: 4. The CDR3 consists of 15 residues. CDR3 sequence reads: CASSLSRTGDTEAFF. CDR3 DNA: TGTGCCAGCAGCTTAAGCAGGACAGGGGACACTGAAGCTTTCTTT.

This clone appeared a few times. V is TRBV2 and J is TRBJ2-1; 10 nucleotides align to TRBD2. There are 15 residues in the CDR3. V dropped 1 base and J dropped 4; count of bases not matched to a gene: 1. The germline CDR1 and CDR2 sequences are SNHLY and FYNNEI. In DNA form, the CDR3 reads TGTGCCAGCAGTGAAGGGACTAGCGGATACAATGAGCAGTTCTTC. The encoded protein is CASSEGTSGYNEQFF.